The clone carrying this TCR beta chain appeared a single time. The V gene's germline CDR1 is LNHDA and CDR2 SQIVND (reference sequence). There are 13 residues in the CDR3. Trimming pared 7 bases from V and 3 bases from J, leaving 12 bases between. This entry comes from a study of blood T cell repertoires in COVID-19. Profiling relied on immunoSEQ multiplex PCR, and the TCRdb table lists in-frame clones only, not all of them. Of 310,000 or so clones listed, roughly 87% were seen once; the top ten hold 8% to 9.5%. The chain employs TRBV19 and TRBJ1-2; D unresolved. The receptor was isolated from a woman younger than 35 who had recovered from COVID-19. Source material: PBMCs or T cells enriched from blood (not recorded which). CDR3 protein: CASMSVLHYGYTF. The CDR3 region has the DNA TGTGCCAGTATGTCAGTTCTTCACTATGGCTACACCTTC.